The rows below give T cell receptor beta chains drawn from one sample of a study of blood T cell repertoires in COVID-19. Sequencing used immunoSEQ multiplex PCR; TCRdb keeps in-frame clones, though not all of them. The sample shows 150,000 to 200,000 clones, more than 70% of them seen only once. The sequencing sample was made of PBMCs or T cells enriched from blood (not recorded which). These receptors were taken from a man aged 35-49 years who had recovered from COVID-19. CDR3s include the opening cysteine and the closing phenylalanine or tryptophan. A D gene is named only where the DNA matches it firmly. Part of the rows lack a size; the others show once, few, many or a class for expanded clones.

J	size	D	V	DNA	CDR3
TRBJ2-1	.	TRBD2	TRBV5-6	TGTGCCGGAGCGGGAAAGAACAATGAGCAGTTCTTC	CAGAGKNNEQFF
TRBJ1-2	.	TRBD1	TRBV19	TGTGCCAGTAGTTGGACAGGGGGTGGCTACACCTTC	CASSWTGGGYTF
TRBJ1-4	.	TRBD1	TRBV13	TGTGCCAGCAGCGGCCGTGGGACAGGGGATGAAAAACTGTTTTTT	CASSGRGTGDEKLFF
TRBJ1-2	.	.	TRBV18	TGTGCCAGCTCACCAGAGGCCTTAACAGGGCTGACTGGCTACACCTTC	CASSPEALTGLTGYTF
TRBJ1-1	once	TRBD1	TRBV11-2	TGTGCCAGCAGCCTGGGACAGGGGATGGCTGAAGCTTTCTTT	CASSLGQGMAEAFF
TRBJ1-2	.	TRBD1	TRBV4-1	TGCGCCAGCAGCGAAGAAGACAGGGGGTTCGATGGCTACACCTTC	CASSEEDRGFDGYTF
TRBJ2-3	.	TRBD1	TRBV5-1	TGCGCCAGCAGCTTACCGGGACAGGATGCTTTGATCGGCACAGATACGCAGTATTTT	CASSLPGQDALIGTDTQYF
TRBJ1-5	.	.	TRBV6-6	TGTTCCGCTAACAATCAGCCCCAGCATTTT	CSANNQPQHF
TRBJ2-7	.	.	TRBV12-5	TGTGCTAGTGGTTCCGGCAGGGTTCCTCCCTACGAGCAGTACTTC	CASGSGRVPPYEQYF
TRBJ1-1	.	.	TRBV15	TGTGCCACCAGCAGAGATCGTGAGGCCAGTATGAACACTGAAGCTTTCTTT	CATSRDREASMNTEAFF
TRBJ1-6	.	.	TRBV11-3	TGTGCCAGCAGCTTAGACCGGAATTCACCCCTCCACTTT	CASSLDRNSPLHF
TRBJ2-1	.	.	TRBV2	TGTGCCAGCAGCCTAGGAGGGATCAATGAGCAGTTCTTC	CASSLGGINEQFF
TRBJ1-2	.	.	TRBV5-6	TGTGCCAGCAGCTTTCTCGGCAGGCCCGACGAGGGCTACACCTTC	CASSFLGRPDEGYTF
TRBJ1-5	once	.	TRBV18	TGTGCCAGCTCACCGGACCGGGGTTCGAGCAATCAGCCCCAGCATTTT	CASSPDRGSSNQPQHF
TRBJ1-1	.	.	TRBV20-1	TGCAGGGCCAACGAGAACACTGAAGCTTTCTTT	CRANENTEAFF
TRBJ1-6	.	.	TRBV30	TGTGCCTGGAGTGAAAGGAGATCCTATAATTCACCCCTCCACTTT	CAWSERRSYNSPLHF
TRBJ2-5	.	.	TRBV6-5	TGTGCCAGCAGTTACTCGAGGGTGGGATCGGAGACCCAGTACTTC	CASSYSRVGSETQYF
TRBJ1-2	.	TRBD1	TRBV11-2	TGTGCCAGCAGCTTAGATCTAGGGTTGGGGACAGACTATGGCTACACCTTC	CASSLDLGLGTDYGYTF
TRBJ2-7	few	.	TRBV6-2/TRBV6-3	TGTGCCAGCAGTTCCCCCTGGCCCACAGCTCTAGCTACCTACGAGCAGTACTTC	CASSSPWPTALATYEQYF
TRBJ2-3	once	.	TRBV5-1	TGCGCCAGCAGCGGGGAGACACGGGATACGCAGTATTTT	CASSGETRDTQYF
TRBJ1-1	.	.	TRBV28	TGTGCCAGCAGTTTATCCGGCGGAGCTTTCTTT	CASSLSGGAFF
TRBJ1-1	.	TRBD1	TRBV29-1	TGCAGCGTTGATGGACAGGAGGGCACTGAAGCTTTCTTT	CSVDGQEGTEAFF
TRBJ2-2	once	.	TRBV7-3	TGTGCCAGCAGCTTCACGAAAGGACAATCCGGGGAGCTGTTTTTT	CASSFTKGQSGELFF
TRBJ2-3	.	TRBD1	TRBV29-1	TGCAGCGTTGAGAGGGGAGGGACAGGGGCTGAAGATACGCAGTATTTT	CSVERGGTGAEDTQYF
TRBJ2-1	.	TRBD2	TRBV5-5	TGTGCCAGCAGCCTGCGGACTAGCGGGGGTTACAATGAGCAGTTCTTC	CASSLRTSGGYNEQFF
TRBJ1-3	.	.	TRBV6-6	TGTGCCAGCAGTTACCCCATCGGAGGGTCTGGAAACACCATATATTTT	CASSYPIGGSGNTIYF
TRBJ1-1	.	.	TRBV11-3	TGTGCCAGCAGCTTAACCTTTCTGGCGAACACTGAAGCTTTCTTT	CASSLTFLANTEAFF
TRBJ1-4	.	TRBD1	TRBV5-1	TGCGCCAGCAGCATAGTACCCCGGGACAGGGAAGGCGTGCTGTTTTTT	CASSIVPRDREGVLFF
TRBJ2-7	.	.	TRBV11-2	TGTGCCAGCAGCTTGATGGGGGGACAGCTAAGTTACGAGCAGTACTTC	CASSLMGGQLSYEQYF
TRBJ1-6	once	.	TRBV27	TGTGCCAGCAGTTTTACAGGGTTGGATTCACCCCTCCACTTT	CASSFTGLDSPLHF
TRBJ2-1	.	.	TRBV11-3	TGTGCCAGCAGCTTCGGGACAGAGCAGTTCTTC	CASSFGTEQFF
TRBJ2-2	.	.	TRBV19	TGTGCCAGTAGTATGACGGGGGGCGCGGGAGCCGGGGAGCTGTTTTTT	CASSMTGGAGAGELFF
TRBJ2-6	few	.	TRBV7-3	TGTGCCAGCAGCCTCGACAGAGGCACTGGGGCCAACGTCCTGACTTTC	CASSLDRGTGANVLTF
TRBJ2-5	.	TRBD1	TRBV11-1	TGTGCCAGCAGCTTAGGACAGGGGGAGACCCAGTACTTC	CASSLGQGETQYF
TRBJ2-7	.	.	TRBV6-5	TGTGCCAGCAGTTCCCTCGACAGCTACGAGCAGTACTTC	CASSSLDSYEQYF
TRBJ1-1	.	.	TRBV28	TGTGCCAGCAGCCCCGGCACTGAAGCTTTCTTT	CASSPGTEAFF
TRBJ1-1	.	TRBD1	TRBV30	TGTGCCTGGAGTGAGGGGGCTTTGATTGGTAGTACTGAAGCTTTCTTT	CAWSEGALIGSTEAFF
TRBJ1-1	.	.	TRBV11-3	TGTGCCAGCAGCCCCATTAGTGGGGGGGTCACTGAAGCTTTCTTT	CASSPISGGVTEAFF
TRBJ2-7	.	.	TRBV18	TGTGCCAGCTCACCACCGGGGAGCAGCTCCTACGAGCAGTACTTC	CASSPPGSSSYEQYF
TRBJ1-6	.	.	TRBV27	TGTGCCAGCAGTTTACAGTCCCAGGGTCAATCACCCCTCCACTTT	CASSLQSQGQSPLHF
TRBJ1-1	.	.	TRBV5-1	TGCGCCAGCAGCTTGGTTCCGGGGTACGGCACTGAAGCTTTCTTT	CASSLVPGYGTEAFF
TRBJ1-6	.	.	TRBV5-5	TGTGCCAGCAGCCTGGCGAGCTCCTATAATTCACCCCTCCACTTT	CASSLASSYNSPLHF
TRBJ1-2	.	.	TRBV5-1	TGCGCCAGCAGCTTGGGGCTGACTTATGGCTACACCTTC	CASSLGLTYGYTF
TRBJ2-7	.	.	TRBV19	TGTGCCAGTAGTATGGGCGGGAACTCCTACGAGCAGTACTTC	CASSMGGNSYEQYF
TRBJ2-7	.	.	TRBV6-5	TGTGCCAGCAGCCCCCGAGGATCGAGTCCAATTTACTTC	CASSPRGSSPIYF
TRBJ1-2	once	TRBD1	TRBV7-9	TGTGCCAGCGGGGACAGGGCGTTCACCTTC	CASGDRAFTF
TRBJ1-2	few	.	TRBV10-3	TGTGCCATCAGCACTAAGGACAGTGGCTCTATTGTAGGCTACACCTTC	CAISTKDSGSIVGYTF
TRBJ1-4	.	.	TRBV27	TGTGCCAGCACGGGGGGAACTAATGAAAAACTGTTTTTT	CASTGGTNEKLFF
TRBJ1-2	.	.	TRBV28	TGTGCCAGCCTGGTCGGCGGACTCGGAGGGAACTATGGCTACACCTTC	CASLVGGLGGNYGYTF
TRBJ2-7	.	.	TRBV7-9	TGTGCCAGCAGCCCCGAACCCAGGGCGTACGAGCAGTACTTC	CASSPEPRAYEQYF
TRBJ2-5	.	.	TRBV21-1	TGTGCCAGCATAGGGAGGGAGACCCAGTACTTC	CASIGRETQYF
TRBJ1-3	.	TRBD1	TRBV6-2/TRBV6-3	TGTGCCAGCAGCCCCAGAGGGGGCGAGTACGGAAACACCATATATTTT	CASSPRGGEYGNTIYF
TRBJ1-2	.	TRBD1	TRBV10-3	TGTGCCATCACCCCAGACAGGGCCTATGGCTACACCTTC	CAITPDRAYGYTF
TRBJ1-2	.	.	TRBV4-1	TGCGCCAGCAGCCAACCCAGGGCCGGTCTGCGGGGCTACACCTTC	CASSQPRAGLRGYTF
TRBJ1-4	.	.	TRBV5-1	TGCGCCAGCAGCTTTGGACAGCCTTCTAATGAAAAACTGTTTTTT	CASSFGQPSNEKLFF
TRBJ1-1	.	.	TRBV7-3	TGTGCCAGCACCCCTCTCGGGAACACTGAAGCTTTCTTT	CASTPLGNTEAFF
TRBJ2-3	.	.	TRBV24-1	TGTGCCACCAGTGATTGGGCAGGAGATACGCAGTATTTT	CATSDWAGDTQYF
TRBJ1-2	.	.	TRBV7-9	TGTGCCAGCAGCTTAAATCTGGCGGAACCGAGGTATGGCTACACCTTC	CASSLNLAEPRYGYTF
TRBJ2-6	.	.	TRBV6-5	TGTGCCAGCAGTCTTAGCCTCTCTACAGCCAACGTCCTGACTTTC	CASSLSLSTANVLTF
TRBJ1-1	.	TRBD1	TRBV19	TGTGCCAGCACGGACAGGAGTAAAATGAACACTGAAGCTTTCTTT	CASTDRSKMNTEAFF